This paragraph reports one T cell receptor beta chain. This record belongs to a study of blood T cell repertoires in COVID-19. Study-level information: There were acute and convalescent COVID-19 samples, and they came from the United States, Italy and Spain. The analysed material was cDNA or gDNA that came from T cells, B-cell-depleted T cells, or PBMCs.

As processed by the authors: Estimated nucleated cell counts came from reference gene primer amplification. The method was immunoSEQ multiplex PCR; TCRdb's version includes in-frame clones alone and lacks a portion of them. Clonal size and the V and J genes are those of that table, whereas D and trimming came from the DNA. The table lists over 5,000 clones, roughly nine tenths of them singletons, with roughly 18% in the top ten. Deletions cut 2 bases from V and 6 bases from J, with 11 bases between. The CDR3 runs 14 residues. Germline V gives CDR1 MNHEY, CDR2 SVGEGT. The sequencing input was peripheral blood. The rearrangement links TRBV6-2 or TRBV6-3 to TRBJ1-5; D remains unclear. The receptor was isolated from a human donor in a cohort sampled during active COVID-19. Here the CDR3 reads CASSYTSTSQPQHF. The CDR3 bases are TGTGCCAGCAGTTACACATCGACTAGTCAGCCCCAGCATTTT.